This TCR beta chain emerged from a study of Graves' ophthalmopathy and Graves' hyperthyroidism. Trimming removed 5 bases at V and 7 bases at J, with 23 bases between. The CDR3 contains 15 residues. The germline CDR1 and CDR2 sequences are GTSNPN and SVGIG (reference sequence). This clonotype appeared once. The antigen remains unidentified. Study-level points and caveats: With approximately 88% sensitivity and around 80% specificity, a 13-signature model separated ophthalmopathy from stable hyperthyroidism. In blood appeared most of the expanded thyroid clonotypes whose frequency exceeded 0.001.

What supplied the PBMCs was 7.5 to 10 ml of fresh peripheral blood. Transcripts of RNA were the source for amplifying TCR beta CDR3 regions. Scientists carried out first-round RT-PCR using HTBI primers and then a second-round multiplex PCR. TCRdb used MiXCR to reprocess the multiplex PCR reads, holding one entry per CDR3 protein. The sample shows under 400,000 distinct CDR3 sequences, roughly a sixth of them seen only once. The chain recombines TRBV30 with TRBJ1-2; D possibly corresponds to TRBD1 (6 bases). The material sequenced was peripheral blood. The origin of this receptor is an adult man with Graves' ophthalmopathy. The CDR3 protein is CAWESTGVAIFGYTF. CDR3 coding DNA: TGTGCCTGGGAGTCGACAGGAGTTGCGATTTTTGGCTACACCTTC. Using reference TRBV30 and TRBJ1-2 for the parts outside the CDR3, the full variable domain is SQTIHQWPATLVQPVGSPLSLECTVEGTSNPNLYWYRQAAGRGLQLLFYSVGIGQISSEVPQNLSASRPQDRQFILSSKKLLLSDSGFYLCAWESTGVAIFGYTFGSGTRLTVV.